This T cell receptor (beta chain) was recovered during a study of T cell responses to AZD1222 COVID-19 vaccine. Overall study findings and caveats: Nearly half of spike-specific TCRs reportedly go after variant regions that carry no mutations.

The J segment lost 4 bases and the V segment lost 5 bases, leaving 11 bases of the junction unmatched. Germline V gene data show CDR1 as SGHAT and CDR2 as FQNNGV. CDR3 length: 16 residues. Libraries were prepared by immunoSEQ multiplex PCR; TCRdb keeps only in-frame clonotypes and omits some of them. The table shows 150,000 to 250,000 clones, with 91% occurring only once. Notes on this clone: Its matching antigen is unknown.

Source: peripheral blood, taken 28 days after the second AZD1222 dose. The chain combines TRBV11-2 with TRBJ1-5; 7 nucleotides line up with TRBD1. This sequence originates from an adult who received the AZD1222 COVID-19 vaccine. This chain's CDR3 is CASSQGAGQPNQPQHF. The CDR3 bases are TGTGCCAGCAGCCAAGGAGCGGGACAGCCAAATCAGCCCCAGCATTTT.